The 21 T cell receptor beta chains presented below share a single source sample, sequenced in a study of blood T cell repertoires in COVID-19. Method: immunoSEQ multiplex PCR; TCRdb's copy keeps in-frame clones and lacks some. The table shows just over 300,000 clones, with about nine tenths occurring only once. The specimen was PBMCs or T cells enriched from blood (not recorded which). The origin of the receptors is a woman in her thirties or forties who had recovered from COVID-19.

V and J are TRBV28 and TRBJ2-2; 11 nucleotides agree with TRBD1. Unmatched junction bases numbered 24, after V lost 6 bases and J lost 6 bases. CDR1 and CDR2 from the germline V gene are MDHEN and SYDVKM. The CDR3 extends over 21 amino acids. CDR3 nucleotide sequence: TGTGCCAGCAGGGAACTCCCGGGACAGGGGGTTCTACGAGGGCTGTCCGGGGAGCTGTTTTTT. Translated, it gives CASRELPGQGVLRGLSGELFF.

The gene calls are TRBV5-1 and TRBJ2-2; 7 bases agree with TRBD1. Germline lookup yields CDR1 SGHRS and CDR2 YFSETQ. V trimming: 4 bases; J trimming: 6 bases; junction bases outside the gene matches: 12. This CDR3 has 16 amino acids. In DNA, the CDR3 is TGCGCCAGCAGCACCGACGGGCAGGGGGATGCCGGGGAGCTGTTTTTT. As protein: CASSTDGQGDAGELFF.

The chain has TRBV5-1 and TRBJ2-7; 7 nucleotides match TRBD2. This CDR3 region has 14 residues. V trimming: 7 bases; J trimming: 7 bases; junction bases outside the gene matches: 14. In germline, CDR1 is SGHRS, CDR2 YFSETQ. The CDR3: CASGWASGVEEQYF. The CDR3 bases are TGCGCCAGCGGGTGGGCTAGCGGAGTGGAGGAGCAGTACTTC.

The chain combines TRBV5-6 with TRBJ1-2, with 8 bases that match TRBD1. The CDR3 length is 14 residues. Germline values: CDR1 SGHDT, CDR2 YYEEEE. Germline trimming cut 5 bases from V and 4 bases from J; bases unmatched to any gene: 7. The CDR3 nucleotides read TGTGCCAGCAGATCCGTAACAGGGGGCTATGGCTACACCTTC. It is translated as CASRSVTGGYGYTF.

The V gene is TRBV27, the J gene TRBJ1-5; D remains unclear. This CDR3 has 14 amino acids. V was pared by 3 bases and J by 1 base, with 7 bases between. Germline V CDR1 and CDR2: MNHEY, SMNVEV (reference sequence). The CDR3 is CASSLRGSNQPQHF. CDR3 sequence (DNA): TGTGCCAGCAGTTTGAGAGGAAGCAATCAGCCCCAGCATTTT.

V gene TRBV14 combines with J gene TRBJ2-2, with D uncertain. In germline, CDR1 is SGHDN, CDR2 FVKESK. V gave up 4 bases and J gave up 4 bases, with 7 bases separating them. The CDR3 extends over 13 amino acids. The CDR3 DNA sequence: TGTGCCAGCAGCCGACAAATCACCGGGGAGCTGTTTTTT. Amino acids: CASSRQITGELFF.

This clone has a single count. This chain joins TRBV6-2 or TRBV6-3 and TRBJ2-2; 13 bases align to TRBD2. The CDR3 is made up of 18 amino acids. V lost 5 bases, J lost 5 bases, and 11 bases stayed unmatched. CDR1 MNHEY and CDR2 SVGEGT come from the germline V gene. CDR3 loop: CASSPNLRLAGGTGELFF. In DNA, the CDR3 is TGTGCCAGCAGTCCAAACCTCAGACTAGCGGGAGGTACCGGGGAGCTGTTTTTT.

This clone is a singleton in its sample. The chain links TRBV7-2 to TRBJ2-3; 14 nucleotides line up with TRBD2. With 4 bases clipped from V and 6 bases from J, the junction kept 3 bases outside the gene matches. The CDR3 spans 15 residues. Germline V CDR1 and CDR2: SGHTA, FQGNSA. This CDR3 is CASSWTSGGSDTQYF. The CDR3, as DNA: TGTGCCAGCAGCTGGACTAGCGGGGGGTCGGATACGCAGTATTTT.

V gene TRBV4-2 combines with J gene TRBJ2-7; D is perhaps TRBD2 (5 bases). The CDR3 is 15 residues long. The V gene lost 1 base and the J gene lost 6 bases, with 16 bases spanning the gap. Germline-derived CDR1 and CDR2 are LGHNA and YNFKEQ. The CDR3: CASSQVGSSGLEQYF. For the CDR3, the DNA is TGTGCCAGCAGCCAAGTAGGTAGCAGCGGACTCGAGCAGTACTTC.

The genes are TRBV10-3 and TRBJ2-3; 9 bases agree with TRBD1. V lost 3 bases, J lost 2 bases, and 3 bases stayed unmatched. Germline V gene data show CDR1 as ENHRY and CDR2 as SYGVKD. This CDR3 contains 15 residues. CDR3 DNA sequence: TGTGCCATCAGTGAAGGGACAGGGAACACAGATACGCAGTATTTT. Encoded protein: CAISEGTGNTDTQYF.

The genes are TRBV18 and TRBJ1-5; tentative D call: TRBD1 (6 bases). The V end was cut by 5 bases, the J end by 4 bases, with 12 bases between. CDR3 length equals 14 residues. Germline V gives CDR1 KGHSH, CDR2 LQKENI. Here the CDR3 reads CASSEDSPNQPQHF. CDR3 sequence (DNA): TGTGCCAGCTCAGAGGACAGTCCTAATCAGCCCCAGCATTTT.

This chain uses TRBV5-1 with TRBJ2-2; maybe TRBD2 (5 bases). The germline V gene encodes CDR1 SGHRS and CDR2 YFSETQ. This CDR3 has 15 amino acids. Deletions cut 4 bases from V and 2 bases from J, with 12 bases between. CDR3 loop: CASSILETNTGELFF. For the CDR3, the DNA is TGCGCCAGCAGCATACTAGAGACCAACACCGGGGAGCTGTTTTTT.

The CDR3 DNA is TGTGCCTGGAGTGTAGGAGTGCTCTACGAGCAGTACTTC. Translated, it gives CAWSVGVLYEQYF. The V call is TRBV30, the J call TRBJ2-7, with no clear D. This CDR3 is built from 13 residues. Trimming removed 0 bases from V and 3 bases from J, with 9 bases in between. Germline CDR1 and CDR2: GTSNPN and SVGIG (reference sequence).

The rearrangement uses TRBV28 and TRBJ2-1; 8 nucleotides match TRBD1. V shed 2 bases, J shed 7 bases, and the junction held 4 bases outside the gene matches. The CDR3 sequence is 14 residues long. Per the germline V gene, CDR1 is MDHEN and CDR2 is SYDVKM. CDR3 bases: TGTGCCAGCAGTTTAAGGACAGGGTGGAATGAGCAGTTCTTC. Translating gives CASSLRTGWNEQFF.

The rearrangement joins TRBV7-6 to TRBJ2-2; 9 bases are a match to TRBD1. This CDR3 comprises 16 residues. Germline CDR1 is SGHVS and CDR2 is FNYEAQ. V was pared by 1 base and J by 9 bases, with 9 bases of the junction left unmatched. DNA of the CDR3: TGTGCCAGCAGCTTAGGGACAGGGGACTACCACCGGGAGCTGTTTTTT. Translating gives CASSLGTGDYHRELFF.

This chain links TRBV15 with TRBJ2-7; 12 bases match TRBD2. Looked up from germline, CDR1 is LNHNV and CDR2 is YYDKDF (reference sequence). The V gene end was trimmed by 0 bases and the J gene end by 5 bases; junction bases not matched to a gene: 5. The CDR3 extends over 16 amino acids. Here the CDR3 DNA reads TGTGCCACCAGCAGAGATCTAGCGGGAGGGCTTCACGAGCAGTACTTC. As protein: CATSRDLAGGLHEQYF. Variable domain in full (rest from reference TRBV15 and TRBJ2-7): DAMVIQNPRYQVTQFGKPVTLSCSQTLNHNVMYWYQQKSSQAPKLLFHYYDKDFNNEADTPDNFQSRRPNTSFCFLDIRSPGLGDTAMYLCATSRDLAGGLHEQYFGPGTRLTVT.

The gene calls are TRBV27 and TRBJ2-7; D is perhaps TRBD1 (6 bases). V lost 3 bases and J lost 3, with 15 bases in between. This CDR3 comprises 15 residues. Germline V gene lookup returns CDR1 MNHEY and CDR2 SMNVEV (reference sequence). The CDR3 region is CASSFSIDRHYEQYF. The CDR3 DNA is TGTGCCAGCAGTTTTTCTATCGACAGGCACTACGAGCAGTACTTC.

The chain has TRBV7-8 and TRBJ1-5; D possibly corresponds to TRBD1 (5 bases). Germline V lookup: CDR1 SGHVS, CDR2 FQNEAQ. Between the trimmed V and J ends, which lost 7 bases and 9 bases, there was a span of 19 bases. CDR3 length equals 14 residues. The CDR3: CASTPAAGALPQHF. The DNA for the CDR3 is TGTGCCAGCACCCCCGCGGCTGGGGCGTTGCCCCAGCATTTT.

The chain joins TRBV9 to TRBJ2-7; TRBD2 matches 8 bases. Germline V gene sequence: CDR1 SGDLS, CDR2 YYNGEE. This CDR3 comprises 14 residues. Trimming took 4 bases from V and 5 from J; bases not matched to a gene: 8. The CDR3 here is CASSLGLAVDEQYF. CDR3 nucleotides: TGTGCCAGCAGCCTCGGACTAGCTGTCGACGAGCAGTACTTC.

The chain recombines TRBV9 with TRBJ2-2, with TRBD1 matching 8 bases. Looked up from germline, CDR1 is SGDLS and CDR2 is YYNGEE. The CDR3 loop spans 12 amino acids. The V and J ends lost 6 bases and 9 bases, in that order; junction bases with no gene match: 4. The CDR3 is CASTRTGWELFF. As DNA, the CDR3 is TGTGCCAGCACCCGGACAGGGTGGGAGCTGTTTTTT.

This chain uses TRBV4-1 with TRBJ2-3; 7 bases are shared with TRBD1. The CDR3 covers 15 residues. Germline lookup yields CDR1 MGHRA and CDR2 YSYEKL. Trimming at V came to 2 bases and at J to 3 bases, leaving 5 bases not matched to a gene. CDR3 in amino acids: CASSQTPGQTDTQYF. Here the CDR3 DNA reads TGCGCCAGCAGCCAAACACCGGGACAGACAGATACGCAGTATTTT.